This T cell receptor (beta chain) originates from a study of blood T cell repertoires in COVID-19. Study as a whole: The United States, Italy and Spain provided the acute and convalescent COVID-19 samples. Sources were T cells, B-cell-depleted T cells, or PBMCs; the material itself was cDNA or gDNA.

Under the authors' procedure: The assay estimated nucleated cells by amplifying reference gene primers. Generated by immunoSEQ multiplex PCR, the TCRdb table keeps only in-frame clones and is missing some. Clonal size and the V and J genes are those of that table, whereas D and trimming came from the DNA. The sample records approximately 300,000 clones, about 83% being singletons. Between the trimmed V and J ends, which lost 0 bases and 2 bases, there was a span of 8 bases. The CDR3 covers 14 residues. Germline CDR1 and CDR2: MNHNY and SVGAGI (reference sequence). This chain links TRBV6-6 with TRBJ2-7, with D perhaps TRBD1 (5 bases). Source material: peripheral blood. This sequence was found in a woman in her forties or fifties with acute or convalescent COVID-19. CDR3 DNA: TGTGCCAGCAGTTACTCGCAGGGTACCTACGAGCAGTACGTC. It yields the protein CASSYSQGTYEQYV.